Listed below are T cell receptor beta chains from one sample, sequenced in a study of blood T cell repertoires in COVID-19. TCRdb's copy holds only in-frame clones and misses some; the assay was immunoSEQ multiplex PCR. This sample has a few hundred thousand clones, with approximately 84% found just once. The sequenced sample was peripheral blood. These receptor sequences come from a man between 45 and 60 years old with acute or convalescent COVID-19. The CDR3 runs from the conserved cysteine through the conserved F or W. Each record gives: D gene, clone size, V gene, J gene, CDR3 protein, CDR3 DNA. The D gene is left open where the match is weak. For some rows the clone size is stated as once, few or many, or as a class when expanded; others skip it.

NA,NA,TRBV5-6,TRBJ2-2,CASSFGNRVNTGELFF,TGTGCCAGCAGCTTCGGCAACAGGGTAAACACCGGGGAGCTGTTTTTT
TRBD2,NA,TRBV18,TRBJ2-7,CASSPERTSGGYEQYF,TGTGCCAGCTCACCCGAAAGGACTAGCGGGGGGTACGAGCAGTACTTC
TRBD1,NA,TRBV5-1,TRBJ1-1,CASSLEGQGVGNTEAFF,TGCGCCAGCAGCCTGGAGGGACAGGGGGTGGGGAACACTGAAGCTTTCTTT
TRBD1,NA,TRBV2,TRBJ1-6,CASRGDSTYSPLHF,TGTGCCAGCAGGGGGGACAGTACTTATTCACCCCTCCACTTT
NA,NA,TRBV12-3/TRBV12-4,TRBJ1-3,CASRQSSGNTIYF,TGTGCCAGCAGGCAGTCCTCAGGAAACACCATATATTTT
TRBD1,NA,TRBV27,TRBJ1-4,CASSLTGQGARENEKLFF,TGTGCCAGCAGTTTAACGGGACAGGGGGCTCGAGAGAATGAAAAACTGTTTTTT
NA,few,TRBV11-2,TRBJ2-7,CASSRPTDYEQYF,TGTGCCAGCAGTCGCCCCACAGATTACGAGCAGTACTTC
TRBD2,NA,TRBV12-5,TRBJ2-3,CASGPPSGASTDTQYF,TGTGCTAGTGGTCCACCTAGCGGAGCTAGCACAGATACGCAGTATTTT
TRBD1,NA,TRBV2,TRBJ1-5,CASKGQGAFQPQHF,TGTGCCAGCAAGGGACAGGGGGCCTTTCAGCCCCAGCATTTT
NA,NA,TRBV19,TRBJ1-5,CASSIGGGQYYF,TGTGCCAGTAGTATTGGAGGAGGCCAATACTATTTT
TRBD1,NA,TRBV5-4,TRBJ1-1,CASSPGAGTGNTEAFF,TGTGCCAGCAGCCCGGGTGCCGGGACAGGGAACACTGAAGCTTTCTTT
TRBD1,NA,TRBV5-4,TRBJ2-1,CASSYAGTANNEQFF,TGTGCCAGCAGTTACGCCGGGACAGCCAACAATGAGCAGTTCTTC
NA,once,TRBV6-5,TRBJ1-1,CASSYRGGMNTEAFF,TGTGCCAGCAGCTATCGGGGGGGGATGAACACTGAAGCTTTCTTT
NA,few,TRBV7-9,TRBJ1-1,CASTLNEHWNTEAFF,TGTGCCAGCACCCTTAACGAACATTGGAACACTGAAGCTTTCTTT
NA,once,TRBV29-1,TRBJ2-7,CSAGTSLEQYF,TGCAGCGCTGGGACTTCTCTTGAGCAGTACTTC
TRBD1,once,TRBV29-1,TRBJ1-1,CSVEGGRGHTEAFF,TGCAGCGTTGAAGGCGGCAGGGGGCACACTGAAGCTTTCTTT
TRBD1,NA,TRBV10-3,TRBJ1-2,CAISEGQGNYGYTF,TGTGCCATCAGTGAGGGACAGGGGAACTATGGCTACACCTTC
NA,few,TRBV5-6,TRBJ1-2,CASSSDPTGWDGYTF,TGTGCCAGCAGCTCCGACCCCACAGGGTGGGATGGCTACACCTTC
TRBD1,few,TRBV15,TRBJ1-1,CATSSLDRGGTEAFF,TGTGCCACCAGCAGCTTAGACAGGGGTGGCACTGAAGCTTTCTTT
NA,NA,TRBV5-6,TRBJ1-5,CASSALSSGQPQHF,TGTGCCAGCTCAGCTTTGTCCAGCGGTCAGCCCCAGCATTTT
NA,NA,TRBV6-1,TRBJ1-2,CASSEEINSRLNYGYTF,TGTGCCAGCAGTGAGGAGATTAATTCTAGACTTAACTATGGCTACACCTTC
TRBD2,NA,TRBV3-1/TRBV3-2,TRBJ2-3,CASSQVSTSGETQYF,TGTGCCAGCAGCCAAGTTAGTACTAGCGGAGAAACGCAGTATTTT
NA,NA,TRBV7-2,TRBJ2-3,CASSLGAGAPNTQYF,TGTGCCAGCAGCTTAGGGGCGGGGGCCCCGAATACGCAGTATTTT
NA,NA,TRBV6-9,TRBJ1-2,CASSYPLTAERGYTF,TGTGCCAGCAGTTATCCCTTGACAGCCGAACGGGGCTACACCTTC
NA,NA,TRBV6-5,TRBJ1-1,CASRDPADTEAFF,TGTGCCAGCAGAGACCCAGCGGACACTGAAGCTTTCTTT
TRBD1,NA,TRBV29-1,TRBJ1-1,CSASVGTGGPYTEAFF,TGCAGCGCCTCTGTAGGGACAGGGGGTCCCTACACTGAAGCTTTCTTT
NA,NA,TRBV6-1,TRBJ1-1,CASSEDRRDEAFF,TGTGCCAGCAGTGAAGATAGGAGGGATGAAGCTTTCTTT
NA,NA,TRBV5-1,TRBJ1-1,CASSFSEGYTEAFF,TGCGCCAGCAGCTTCTCGGAGGGGTACACTGAAGCTTTCTTT
TRBD2,NA,TRBV3-1/TRBV3-2,TRBJ2-3,CASSQDRYSGGTDTQYF,TGTGCCAGCAGCCAAGATCGGTACAGCGGGGGGACAGATACGCAGTATTTT
NA,few,TRBV6-5,TRBJ2-5,CASSYSYLGGETQYF,TGTGCCAGCAGTTACTCGTATCTCGGGGGAGAGACCCAGTACTTC
TRBD1,NA,TRBV19,TRBJ1-5,CASSETGGLGEQPQHF,TGTGCCAGTAGTGAAACAGGGGGCTTAGGGGAACAGCCCCAGCATTTT